This TCR beta chain comes out of a study of control samples from healthy donors and cancer patients. The assay was immunoSEQ multiplex PCR, and TCRdb's table has in-frame clones only and misses some. The table includes 170,000 or so clones, around 90% detected once. The V gene lost 0 bases and the J gene lost 7 bases, with 13 bases spanning the gap. The CDR3 covers 16 residues. CDR1 and CDR2 (germline): LGHNA, YSLEER. The receptor was isolated from a woman aged 50 to 60 in good health. The sample was blood. The V gene is TRBV4-3, the J gene TRBJ1-6, with D unclear. The CDR3 coding sequence is TGCGCCAGCAGCCAAGATGCGGGTTTAGGGAATTCACCCCTCCACTTT. Translation gives CASSQDAGLGNSPLHF.